A selection of T cell receptor beta chains follows, all from one sample in a study of neurological immune-mediated disorders. TCRdb redid the calling of the 5' RACE reads with MiXCR, one entry per CDR3 protein. Found here are 35,000 to 50,000 distinct CDR3 sequences, over 2% of them singletons; the top ten hold approximately 2.2%. Material for sequencing was PBMCs. Source of these receptors: a man aged 45 to 65 with multiple sclerosis. CDR3s include the opening cysteine and the closing phenylalanine or tryptophan. D genes are given only for firm matches. Not every row has a clone size; where given, it reads once, few, many or a size class.

V	size	J	D	DNA	CDR3
TRBV12-3/TRBV12-4	few	TRBJ2-2	TRBD2	TGTGCCACCGGGGGGGCAGCTATGAACACCGGGGAGCTGTTTTTT	CATGGAAMNTGELFF
TRBV5-1	many	TRBJ2-7	NA	TGCGCCAGCACCGAGGACAGTTCCTACGAGCAGTACTTC	CASTEDSSYEQYF
TRBV28	many	TRBJ2-3	NA	TGTGCCAGCAGTCGCTGGGGGACGCAGTATTTT	CASSRWGTQYF
TRBV6-6	many	TRBJ1-5	NA	TGTGCCAGCAGTCCCCCCCGGCAGAGCAATCAGCCCCAGCATTTT	CASSPPRQSNQPQHF
TRBV12-3/TRBV12-4	many	TRBJ2-2	NA	TGTGCCAGCAGTTTAGCGCCCCCCGCCCCAACCGGGGAGCTGTTTTTT	CASSLAPPAPTGELFF
TRBV5-5	many	TRBJ2-3	NA	TGTGCCAGCAGCTTGGTGAGGACAGATACGCAGTATTTT	CASSLVRTDTQYF
TRBV9	NA	TRBJ2-7	NA	TGTGTCAGCAGCGTCTCACGCGGGACACAAGAAGAGCAGTACTTC	CVSSVSRGTQEEQYF
TRBV6-1	many	TRBJ2-1	NA	TGTGCCAGCAGTGCACAGTTATACTCTCGGTGGGATGAGCAGTTCTTC	CASSAQLYSRWDEQFF
TRBV6-2/TRBV6-3	many	TRBJ1-1	NA	TGTGCCAGCACCCCGGGGAGGAGAGACACTGAAGCTTTCTTT	CASTPGRRDTEAFF
TRBV7-8	many	TRBJ2-3	NA	TGTGCCAGCAGCTTATGGGGTGCGGGCACAGATACGCAGTATTTT	CASSLWGAGTDTQYF
TRBV27	many	TRBJ2-3	NA	TGTGCCAGCAGTCCCAAGACGACAAGCACAGATACGCAGTATTTT	CASSPKTTSTDTQYF
TRBV27	many	TRBJ1-2	NA	TGTGCCAGCAGTTTGCTGCAAACAGGGACCTTCTATGGCTACACCTTC	CASSLLQTGTFYGYTF
TRBV6-5	many	TRBJ2-7	TRBD2	TGTGCCAGCAGTTGGGGACTAGCGGGGGTCGAGCAGTACTTC	CASSWGLAGVEQYF
TRBV9	many	TRBJ2-3	NA	TGTGCCAGCAGCGTAGGAGTCAGGGCCCACAGCACAGATACGCAGTATTTT	CASSVGVRAHSTDTQYF
TRBV5-1	many	TRBJ1-1	NA	TGCGCCAGCAGCTTGTACCCCGGATCCAACACTGAAGCTTTCTTT	CASSLYPGSNTEAFF
TRBV27	NA	TRBJ1-1	NA	TGTGCCAGCAGTTTCCGGGGCCCCACGGAGAACACTGAAGCTTTCTTT	CASSFRGPTENTEAFF
TRBV5-1	many	TRBJ2-1	TRBD1	TGCGCCAGCAGCTCCACAGGGGGCAATGAGCAGTTCTTC	CASSSTGGNEQFF
TRBV6-4	many	TRBJ1-1	NA	TGTGCCAGCAGCCGGACGGAGGGCACTGAAGCTTTCTTT	CASSRTEGTEAFF
TRBV20-1	many	TRBJ2-7	TRBD1	TGCAGTGCTATCCGGGACAGGGGGGATCAAGAGCAGTACTTC	CSAIRDRGDQEQYF
TRBV7-6	many	TRBJ1-2	NA	TGTGCCAGCAGCGGAGCGGCGGAGGGTTCGCTTGACTACACCTTC	CASSGAAEGSLDYTF
TRBV6-6	NA	TRBJ1-1	TRBD1	TGTGCCAGCAGTTCCCCGACAGGGGTGGCTTTCTTT	CASSSPTGVAFF
TRBV12-3/TRBV12-4	many	TRBJ2-2	TRBD2	TGTGCCAGCAGTTCAAGAGTAGCGGGGGGGCGTACCGGGGAGCTGTTTTTT	CASSSRVAGGRTGELFF
TRBV9	many	TRBJ2-1	NA	TGTGCCAGCAGCGTGGGGGTGAGGGGCAGCACGGATGAGCAGTTCTTC	CASSVGVRGSTDEQFF
TRBV5-1	many	TRBJ2-2	TRBD1	TGCGCCAGCAGCCAGGGACAGCTGAAAGCCGGGGAGCTGTTTTTT	CASSQGQLKAGELFF
TRBV7-2	many	TRBJ2-1	TRBD2	TGTGCCAGCAGCTCGACTAGCGGTAGCTACAATGAGCAGTTCTTC	CASSSTSGSYNEQFF
TRBV4-3	many	TRBJ2-1	NA	TGCGCCAGCAGCCAAGAAGGTTATGAGCAGTTCTTC	CASSQEGYEQFF
TRBV7-8	many	TRBJ2-3	TRBD2	TGTGCCAGCAGCTCGGGGGGGCACACAGATACGCAGTATTTT	CASSSGGHTDTQYF
TRBV12-3/TRBV12-4	many	TRBJ1-5	NA	TGTGCCAGCAGGTATGACGGAAATCAGCCCCAGCATTTT	CASRYDGNQPQHF
TRBV5-1	many	TRBJ2-7	NA	TGCGCCAGCAGCTTGGACGGTGACTCCTACGAGCAGTACTTC	CASSLDGDSYEQYF
TRBV2	NA	TRBJ1-5	NA	TGTGCCAGCAGGGATAGCAATCAGCCCCAGCATTTT	CASRDSNQPQHF
TRBV10-1	many	TRBJ2-3	NA	TGCGCCAGCACCGGACTACTGGGAGATACGCAGTATTTT	CASTGLLGDTQYF
TRBV7-2	many	TRBJ2-5	TRBD2	TGTGCCAGCAGTTTGGTAGCGGGGGTGTACCAAGAGACCCAGTACTTC	CASSLVAGVYQETQYF
TRBV7-7	many	TRBJ2-1	NA	TGTGCCAGCAGCCCCCTGGCGGGTTTATCTAATGAGCAGTTCTTC	CASSPLAGLSNEQFF
TRBV7-6	many	TRBJ2-2	NA	TGTGCCAGCAGCTTAGCGGGGGGCGAGACCGGGGAGCTGTTTTTT	CASSLAGGETGELFF
TRBV29-1	many	TRBJ1-4	NA	TGCAGCGTTTATCTGGGGACGAAACTGTTTTTT	CSVYLGTKLFF
TRBV9	NA	TRBJ1-6	NA	TGTGCCAGCAGCGTAGACCGGGATTCACCCCTCCACTTT	CASSVDRDSPLHF
TRBV10-2	medium-sized	TRBJ2-3	NA	TGCGCCAGCAGTGAAGGCGGGGGCACAGATACGCAGTATTTT	CASSEGGGTDTQYF
TRBV6-5	many	TRBJ1-1	NA	TGTGCTATTCGAGATTTTGCGGGTACTGAAGCTTTCTTT	CAIRDFAGTEAFF
TRBV7-9	many	TRBJ1-2	NA	TGTGCCAGCAGCCTAGAGACTTATGGCTACACCTTC	CASSLETYGYTF
TRBV5-1	many	TRBJ1-4	NA	TGCGCCAGCAGCTTCGCCGGGGGCGAAAAACTGTTTTTT	CASSFAGGEKLFF
TRBV3-1	many	TRBJ2-2	TRBD2	TGTGCCAGCAGCCAAGCCCGGGACTACTTCAGCGGGGAGCTGTTTTTT	CASSQARDYFSGELFF
TRBV20-1	many	TRBJ2-3	TRBD2	TGCAGTGCTAGAGGAAATAGCGGGGGGCCGGGGACGCAGTATTTT	CSARGNSGGPGTQYF
TRBV5-5	many	TRBJ2-3	NA	TGTGCCAGCATGACCTACAGGGCCGAAGATACGCAGTATTTT	CASMTYRAEDTQYF
TRBV9	many	TRBJ2-1	TRBD2	TGTGCCAGCAGCGTAGTTGAGCGGGGGGGCCACAATGAGCAGTTCTTC	CASSVVERGGHNEQFF
TRBV20-1	many	TRBJ1-4	NA	TGCAGTGCTAGACCGGTCATGGGGGGTGAAAAACTGTTTTTT	CSARPVMGGEKLFF
TRBV20-1	many	TRBJ1-5	NA	TGCAGTGCTAGGGGGAGCCTGGAGCCCCAGCATTTT	CSARGSLEPQHF
TRBV6-2/TRBV6-3	many	TRBJ2-3	TRBD1	TGTGCCAGCACAAACAGGGGGAAGAGCACAGATACGCAGTATTTT	CASTNRGKSTDTQYF
TRBV29-1	many	TRBJ2-7	NA	TGCAGCGTTGAAAGTAGGGCCTACGAGCAGTACTTC	CSVESRAYEQYF
TRBV29-1	many	TRBJ2-5	NA	TGCAGCGTTGAAGGTCTACCCAACCAAGAGACCCAGTACTTC	CSVEGLPNQETQYF
TRBV28	many	TRBJ1-6	NA	TGTGCCAGCAGTACGAATCTCCGGGTCCTTAATTCACCCCTCCACTTT	CASSTNLRVLNSPLHF
TRBV12-3/TRBV12-4	many	TRBJ1-1	NA	TGTGCCAGCAGCCTACAGGGTCCATGGACTGAAGCTTTCTTT	CASSLQGPWTEAFF
TRBV7-2	many	TRBJ2-5	NA	TGTGCCAGCAGCACTACCTTTCGCGGGGAACAAGAGACCCAGTACTTC	CASSTTFRGEQETQYF
TRBV29-1	many	TRBJ1-1	TRBD1	TGCAGCGTGGGGGACAGGGGAGGCACTGAAGCTTTCTTT	CSVGDRGGTEAFF
TRBV7-3	many	TRBJ2-1	TRBD1	TGTGCCAGCAGCCACGCAACGTTCGGGACAGGGGGTTACAATGAGCAGTTCTTC	CASSHATFGTGGYNEQFF
TRBV20-1	many	TRBJ2-7	TRBD2	TGCAGTGCTAGGGTCCCGGGGGGGGTCGAGCAGTACTTC	CSARVPGGVEQYF
TRBV6-5	many	TRBJ2-7	NA	TGTGCCAGCAGTTACTCCGGGGCCCTACCCTACGAGCAGTACTTC	CASSYSGALPYEQYF
TRBV27	many	TRBJ1-4	NA	TGTGCCAGCAGGGCCGACAGTGCAACTAATGAAAAACTGTTTTTT	CASRADSATNEKLFF
TRBV21-1	many	TRBJ1-5	NA	TGTGCCAGCAGCGGCCTGGGAGGGCAGCCCCAGCATTTT	CASSGLGGQPQHF
TRBV10-3	many	TRBJ1-5	NA	TGTGCCATCAGTGACAGTACAAACAATCAGCCCCAGAATTTT	CAISDSTNNQPQNF